This T cell receptor beta chain was sequenced for a study of cytomegalovirus exposure and HLA in healthy donors. Concerning this clone: Its antigen is unidentified.

Findings and limits, study-wide: TCR beta V- and J-gene trimming, according to a later analysis, was linked to a missense DCLRE1C variant. Later analysis suggested links between common viral pathogens and several top significant clusters. HLA allele associations emerged for about 18,000 TCR beta sequences in a later analysis, at 0.05 false discovery rate.

Deletions cut 0 bases from V and 4 bases from J, with 9 bases between. The CDR3 extends over 14 amino acids. The germline V gene encodes CDR1 PRHDT and CDR2 FYEKMQ (reference sequence). PCR primers comprised 60 Vbeta and 13 Jbeta primers. Here immunoSEQ multiplex PCR was the method, and the copy in TCRdb shows in-frame clones only, minus some. The sample records about 98,000 clones, under 85% being singletons. The chain carries TRBV13 and TRBJ1-2; D ambiguous. The receptor was derived from a female donor in good health and CMV-seropositive. Material for sequencing was PBMCs. The CDR3 spells CASSLGGAGYGYTF. The DNA for the CDR3 is TGTGCCAGCAGCTTAGGCGGTGCTGGCTATGGCTACACCTTC.